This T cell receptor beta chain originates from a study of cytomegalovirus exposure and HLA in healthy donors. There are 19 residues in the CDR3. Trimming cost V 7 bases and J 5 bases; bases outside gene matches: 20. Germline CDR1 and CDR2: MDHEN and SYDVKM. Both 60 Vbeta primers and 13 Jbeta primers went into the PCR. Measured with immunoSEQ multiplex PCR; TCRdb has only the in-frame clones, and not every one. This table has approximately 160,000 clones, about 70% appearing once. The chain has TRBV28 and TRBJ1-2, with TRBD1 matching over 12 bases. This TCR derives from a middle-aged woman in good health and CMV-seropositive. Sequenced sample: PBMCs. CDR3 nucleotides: TGTGCCAGCACCGAAATCCTAGGGGACAGGGGGCGCGGGAAGTATGGCTACACCTTC. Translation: CASTEILGDRGRGKYGYTF.